Sequencing of this TCR beta chain was carried out in a study of early T cells in non-severe SARS-CoV-2 infection (dated by TCRdb to about 2021). With respect to the entire study: TCR sequencing used bulk RNA from unsorted whole blood, so alpha and beta chains could not be paired. Overall results and qualifications from the work: Matching against VDJdb was skewed toward anti-spike CD8 responses, likely underestimated virus-specific expansions, and missed private and CD4 specificities.

The library was built by means of 5' RACE. The instrument was a NextSeq 500. The TCR library protocol attached unique molecular identifiers to individual cDNA molecules to correct for sequencing error and PCR bias. Sequencing covered both TCR alpha and beta chains, and within each sample the abundances of alpha and beta sequences were tightly co-correlated. Per the authors' processing: Decombinator V4 was used to annotate the V gene, J gene and CDR3 of the TCR sequences. Expanded TCRs were defined as changing significantly between any two time points under a Poisson model with p below 0.0001. TCR abundances were normalised to the total number of TCRs sequenced in each sample and reported as counts per million. TRAV1-2 paired with TRAJ12, TRAJ20 or TRAJ33 defined MAIT TCRs, while TRAV10 paired with TRAJ18 defined iNKT TCRs. VDJdb, accessed 1 November 2021, was searched for CMV, EBV and SARS-CoV-2 annotated TCRs, with TCRs annotated for multiple antigens excluded. In TCRdb, the public reads were trimmed at Q25 with fastp and aligned with MiXCR, with productive beta chains retained. When rows share a CDR3 protein, they turn into one entry using the most common DNA and genes. These V and J calls derive from TCRdb rather than the authors' analysis. Present in this sample are fewer than 80,000 distinct CDR3 sequences, under 9.5% of which were seen just once. In total, the top ten clones hold 4.5% to 6.5% of the sample.

Details on this clonotype: Its antigen specificity is not known. No clone much larger than this one lies a single base away; base qualities are absent.

The study was a case-control design nested within a healthcare worker cohort in London, UK, with weekly nasopharyngeal swab PCR tests and blood sampling. Healthcare workers were recruited during the week of the UK lockdown, between 23 and 31 March 2020, and followed weekly for up to roughly 15 weeks. CDR1 is given as GTSNPN and CDR2 as SVGIG, both from the germline V gene (reference sequence). At the junction V is shortened by 2 bases and J by 10 bases, with 10 bases in between. The CDR3 contains 11 residues, cysteine and phenylalanine counted. Only CDR3 DNA is held: 33 bases, read in frame from base 1.

The receptor was isolated from an adult who was a healthcare worker with PCR-confirmed SARS-CoV-2 infection or an uninfected control (not recorded which). The chain uses TRBV30 and TRBJ2-3, with no confident D gene call. The specimen sequenced was whole blood. The nucleotides read TGTGCCTGGAGTACCGCCCGTCCGCAGTATTTT. It encodes CAWSTARPQYF.